This T cell receptor beta chain was recovered during a study of control samples from healthy donors and cancer patients (TCRdb year 2020). The CDR3 runs 16 residues from the cysteine to the phenylalanine. Only CDR3 DNA is held: 48 bases, read in frame from base 1. The germline V gene encodes CDR1 ENHRY and CDR2 SYGVKD. V is cut by 7 bases and J by 6 bases, and the space between the germline ends is 21 bases. The library was obtained by the immunoSEQ multiplex PCR assay. Imported from immuneACCESS, the table was reduced by TCRdb to in-frame sequences with V and J called. These copies leave out some clones; in studies compared against another copy, an unresolved V gene accounts for under half, and the cause of the remainder is not known. The sample has some 140,000 clones on record, over 85% of them singletons. More than 6.5% of the sample is taken by the ten largest. With regard to this clone: Which antigen it targets is not known. No base qualities exist here, and no much larger clone lies one base off it.

Sequencing was carried out using PBMCs. Here the chain combines TRBV10-3 and TRBJ1-4; D gene: possibly TRBD1, on 6 matching bases. The source is a man aged 45-65 years with head and neck cancer. The nucleotide sequence is given as TGTGCCATCACTCTATGGGGGGCGCAAATTTATGAAAAACTGTTTTTT. It codes for CAITLWGAQIYEKLFF.